These T cell receptor beta chains were read from a single sample in a study of blood T cell repertoires in COVID-19. Assay: immunoSEQ multiplex PCR; the TCRdb copy retains only in-frame clones and omits some. The sample yields about 340,000 clones, around nine tenths seen once. Sequenced input: peripheral blood. The receptor source for this set is a woman aged 55-69 years with COVID-19, enrolled during active disease. Both conserved end residues are part of each CDR3. A D gene is named only where the DNA matches it firmly.

d_call: NA; v_call: TRBV23-1; j_call: TRBJ1-1; cdr3_aa: CASGAHQARGNTEAFF
d_call: NA; v_call: TRBV7-3; j_call: TRBJ1-1; cdr3_aa: CASSPRTDNTEAFF
d_call: TRBD1; v_call: TRBV5-1; j_call: TRBJ1-1; cdr3_aa: CASSRGTGVPEAFF
d_call: NA; v_call: TRBV7-2; j_call: TRBJ1-3; cdr3_aa: CASSQAPPDSGNTIYF
d_call: TRBD2; v_call: TRBV3-1/TRBV3-2; j_call: TRBJ2-5; cdr3_aa: CASTPGLAGGTQYF
d_call: TRBD2; v_call: TRBV3-1/TRBV3-2; j_call: TRBJ2-5; cdr3_aa: CASSPWGRGGHRQETQYF
d_call: TRBD1; v_call: TRBV6-5; j_call: TRBJ2-7; cdr3_aa: CASRGPGQFSYEQYF
d_call: NA; v_call: TRBV3-1/TRBV3-2; j_call: TRBJ1-5; cdr3_aa: CASSRGGTPQHF
d_call: NA; v_call: TRBV5-1; j_call: TRBJ1-1; cdr3_aa: CASSLRRTMNTEAFF
d_call: TRBD2; v_call: TRBV6-5; j_call: TRBJ2-3; cdr3_aa: CASRGSGEGTDTQYF
d_call: NA; v_call: TRBV6-1; j_call: TRBJ2-7; cdr3_aa: CASGEAGEYEQYF
d_call: NA; v_call: TRBV7-9; j_call: TRBJ1-3; cdr3_aa: CASSLELTIYF
d_call: TRBD1; v_call: TRBV7-3; j_call: TRBJ2-2; cdr3_aa: CASSLTPSGTGETGELFF
d_call: NA; v_call: TRBV9; j_call: TRBJ1-3; cdr3_aa: CASSVGGQTSGNTIYF
d_call: NA; v_call: TRBV6-2/TRBV6-3; j_call: TRBJ1-6; cdr3_aa: CASSYASGNSPLHF
d_call: TRBD2; v_call: TRBV5-1; j_call: TRBJ2-3; cdr3_aa: CASSLAIGGGTDTQYF
d_call: NA; v_call: TRBV6-2/TRBV6-3; j_call: TRBJ2-1; cdr3_aa: CASSYPPGPGNHEQFF
d_call: NA; v_call: TRBV7-2; j_call: TRBJ1-1; cdr3_aa: CASSLDSREQAFF
d_call: NA; v_call: TRBV6-2/TRBV6-3; j_call: TRBJ1-5; cdr3_aa: CASSYSSSRQPQHF
d_call: TRBD2; v_call: TRBV5-1; j_call: TRBJ2-3; cdr3_aa: CASSTGGRDTQYF
d_call: NA; v_call: TRBV2; j_call: TRBJ2-2; cdr3_aa: CASSVEGGEFTGELFF
d_call: NA; v_call: TRBV4-1; j_call: TRBJ1-2; cdr3_aa: CASSQPRELGGYTF
d_call: NA; v_call: TRBV15; j_call: TRBJ1-2; cdr3_aa: CATSRDPGSGNGYTF
d_call: TRBD1; v_call: TRBV19; j_call: TRBJ1-2; cdr3_aa: CASRTTGGVTNGYTF
d_call: NA; v_call: TRBV9; j_call: TRBJ1-5; cdr3_aa: CASSVSGVNQPQHF
d_call: NA; v_call: TRBV10-2; j_call: TRBJ1-2; cdr3_aa: CASSEVAGRYGYTF
d_call: TRBD2; v_call: TRBV7-2; j_call: TRBJ2-7; cdr3_aa: CASKRAGGYEQYF